This is a list of T cell receptor beta chains from one sample in a study of blood T cell repertoires in COVID-19. Generated by immunoSEQ multiplex PCR, the TCRdb table keeps only in-frame clones and is missing some. The data contain approximately 170,000 clones, roughly nine tenths of them seen just once; the ten biggest clones take up approximately 2.1%. Sequenced material: peripheral blood. The source is a man aged 18 to 35 who had recovered from COVID-19. CDR3s leave out the opening cysteine and the closing phenylalanine or tryptophan. Where a row states a size, it is once, few, many or the class of an expanded clone; other rows omit it.

>TRBV15|NA|TRBJ2-7
ATSRVWDRGLANEQY
>TRBV11-2|once|TRBJ1-3
ASSRQGPSGNTIY
>TRBV29-1|once|TRBJ2-1
SVSPGTVYNEQF
>TRBV18|once|TRBJ1-2
ASSPGTGYGYT
>TRBV6-4|once|TRBJ2-7
ASTGTSGSSLDYEQY
>TRBV25-1|NA|TRBJ2-5
ASSRGQGETETQY
>TRBV7-2|NA|TRBJ2-5
ASSTRLAGVETQY
>TRBV27|NA|TRBJ2-1
ASSLLGGRNEQF
>TRBV4-3|NA|TRBJ2-7
ASSHQNSYEQY
>TRBV10-1|NA|TRBJ1-1
ASSKDRNTEAF
>TRBV6-5|NA|TRBJ2-2
ASSYRLAGTGELF
>TRBV7-2|NA|TRBJ2-3
ASTPERTDTQY
>TRBV5-4|NA|TRBJ2-3
ASSSTSGRPDTQY
>TRBV4-2|NA|TRBJ2-1
ASSQPGTLNEQF
>TRBV7-2|NA|TRBJ2-7
ASSPWPSGRAYEQY
>TRBV12-5|NA|TRBJ2-5
ASGLGRLAVQETQY
>TRBV19|NA|TRBJ2-1
ASSTPGGRINEQF
>TRBV7-9|few|TRBJ1-2
ASSYGTGANYGYT
>TRBV2|NA|TRBJ2-1
ASRATSGRANEQF
>TRBV9|NA|TRBJ1-2
ASSVAGQGARGT
>TRBV5-1|NA|TRBJ1-4
ASSITGGRPEKLF
>TRBV6-5|NA|TRBJ2-5
ATRWGGETQY
>TRBV7-9|NA|TRBJ1-1
ASSSGTEKAF
>TRBV4-3|NA|TRBJ2-5
ASSQGRDSYYETQY
>TRBV7-2|NA|TRBJ1-2
ASSLGGRGYT
>TRBV12-5|NA|TRBJ1-3
ASGLGGSGGNTIY
>TRBV7-2|NA|TRBJ2-1
ASSPPGLAPPDEQF
>TRBV6-2/TRBV6-3|NA|TRBJ2-5
ASSSKRETQY
>TRBV11-2|NA|TRBJ1-2
ASSTTPIYYGYT
>TRBV6-2/TRBV6-3|NA|TRBJ2-5
ASSYGSGIGETQY
>TRBV4-3|NA|TRBJ2-1
ASSQDEAYNEQF
>TRBV5-1|NA|TRBJ1-4
ASSLAGIGEKLF
>TRBV5-1|NA|TRBJ2-7
ASSLDRGYEQY
>TRBV5-4|NA|TRBJ2-1
ASSAGTGSYNEQF
>TRBV4-3|NA|TRBJ2-1
ASSQDGNEQF
>TRBV7-2|NA|TRBJ1-2
ASSPDWDRTYGYT
>TRBV4-3|NA|TRBJ1-5
ASSQGRDQPQH
>TRBV6-2/TRBV6-3|NA|TRBJ1-5
ASSTEFGNQPQH
>TRBV29-1|few|TRBJ1-1
SVETVTRSEDEAF
>TRBV19|NA|TRBJ2-3
ASSIGTRGTDTQY
>TRBV5-1|NA|TRBJ1-4
ASSGGQGGEKLF
>TRBV28|NA|TRBJ2-7
ASSSTSKTEQY
>TRBV4-3|NA|TRBJ2-2
ASSPGGQGNTGELF
>TRBV10-3|NA|TRBJ1-1
AISRQGMNTEAF
>TRBV4-1|once|TRBJ2-6
ASSQVRGPGANVLT
>TRBV6-5|NA|TRBJ2-2
ASSYLNTGELF
>TRBV19|NA|TRBJ2-1
ASSIWVTSGYNEQF
>TRBV28|NA|TRBJ2-4
ASSQDREINIQY
>TRBV5-4|NA|TRBJ2-5
ASSGGREAGTQY
>TRBV21-1|NA|TRBJ2-2
ASSKFIRGTAGELF
>TRBV28|NA|TRBJ1-3
ASSPPDSGNTIY